Presented here are 19 T cell receptor beta chains from one specimen sequenced in a study of beta chain features in type 1 diabetes. Points from the study as a whole: People with Type 1 diabetes carried modestly yet significantly shorter TCRB CDR3s in all four CD4+ subsets.

Their recognized antigens are unknown. All of the isolated RNA was reverse transcribed, so expressed TCRB transcripts were sequenced. Using immunoSEQ multiplex PCR, the repertoire was profiled, and TCRdb retains in-frame clones only, with some absent. The data contain 630,000 or so clones, roughly an eighth of them singletons. The sample comprised naive CD4+ T cells from blood. All receptors come from a young man with type 1 diabetes.

The genes are TRBV7-8 and TRBJ2-3, with 9 bases matching TRBD1. Trimming took 0 bases from V and 6 from J; bases not matched to a gene: 13. CDR3 size: 18 residues. In germline, CDR1 is SGHVS, CDR2 FQNEAQ. The CDR3 region has the DNA TGTGCCAGCAGCTTAGCACTCATGGGACAGGGCTCAGGGGATACGCAGTATTTT. Translating it yields CASSLALMGQGSGDTQYF.

The chain is built from TRBV10-3 and TRBJ1-1, with TRBD1 matching over 7 bases. The germline V gene has CDR1 ENHRY and CDR2 SYGVKD. This CDR3 has 14 amino acids. Trimming removed 3 bases from V and 1 base from J; junction bases left unmatched: 2. The CDR3 bases are TGTGCCATCAGTGAACAGGGGTCGAACACTGAAGCTTTCTTT. Its translation: CAISEQGSNTEAFF.

The chain links TRBV10-3 to TRBJ2-3; D remains ambiguous. Germline lookup yields CDR1 ENHRY and CDR2 SYGVKD. V was clipped by 5 bases and J by 2 bases, with 2 bases between them. CDR3 length: 11 residues. CDR3 nucleotides: TGTGCCATCAGTCTCACAGATACGCAGTATTTT. Translation: CAISLTDTQYF.

Only a few counts were recorded for this clone. The CDR3 bases are TGTGCCAGCAGCGTCAGTTTAGCAAACAATGAGCAGTTCTTC. Protein sequence: CASSVSLANNEQFF. The chain uses TRBV7-2 and TRBJ2-1; D gene uncertain. CDR3 length: 14 residues. The germline CDR1 and CDR2 sequences are SGHTA and FQGNSA. The V end was cut by 5 bases, the J end by 5 bases, with 13 bases between. Drawing the rest from reference TRBV7-2 and TRBJ2-1, the complete variable domain is GAGVSQSPSNKVTEKGKDVELRCDPISGHTALYWYRQSLGQGLEFLIYFQGNSAPDKSGLPSDRFSAERTGGSVSTLTIQRTQQEDSAVYLCASSVSLANNEQFFGPGTRLTVL.

This clone showed up just a few times. The J gene is TRBJ1-3, the V gene TRBV29-1, with D hard to call. CDR3 length: 14 residues. V dropped 1 base and J dropped 2 bases, with 9 bases sitting between them. CDR1 is SQVTM and CDR2 is ANQGSEA in the germline V gene. Here the CDR3 DNA reads TGCAGCGTTGAAGGAGGCAGTCCTGGAAACACCATATATTTT. It translates to CSVEGGSPGNTIYF.

In its sample, this clone was seen a few times. The chain joins TRBV4-2 to TRBJ2-5, with 11 bases identical to TRBD2. CDR1 and CDR2 (germline): LGHNA, YNFKEQ. The length of the CDR3 is 16 residues. J lost 3 bases, V lost 8 bases, and 11 bases had no gene match. The CDR3 DNA sequence: TGTGCCAGCGCAGGCTCAGGTAGCGGGAGGGAAGAGACCCAGTACTTC. Its protein is CASAGSGSGREETQYF.

In this sample, this clone turned up a few times. The DNA of the CDR3 is TGTGCCAGCAGTTTCGGGCCTACCTACGAGCAGTACTTC. Translating it yields CASSFGPTYEQYF. The V gene is TRBV28, the J gene TRBJ2-7; D remains ambiguous. V dropped 3 bases and J dropped 2 bases, with 8 bases sitting between them. The germline gives CDR1 MDHEN, CDR2 SYDVKM. This CDR3 spans 13 amino acids.

Only a few counts were recorded for this clone. The chain links TRBV4-3 to TRBJ2-7, with D perhaps TRBD1 or TRBD2 (6 bases each). Germline CDR1 reads LGHNA; CDR2 reads YSLEER. This CDR3 is 15 amino acids long. Trimming cost V 0 bases and J 3 bases, with 12 bases left between them. CDR3 nucleotides: TGCGCCAGCAGCCAAGATTCACAGGGAGGCTACGAGCAGTACTTC. This encodes CASSQDSQGGYEQYF.

DNA of the CDR3: TGTGCCAGCAGCTTAGACAGGAGCAACGAGCAGTACTTC. It yields the protein CASSLDRSNEQYF. The chain couples TRBV7-3 to TRBJ2-7; perhaps TRBD1 as D (6 bases). The V gene lost 2 bases and the J gene lost 5 bases, with 10 bases spanning the gap. CDR1 and CDR2 (germline): SGHTA, FQGTGA. The length of the CDR3 is 13 residues.

CDR3 coding DNA: TGTGCCAGCAGCTTAGTCTGGGGGGCCGAGGGCTACACCTTC. This codes for CASSLVWGAEGYTF. The rearrangement links TRBV7-2 to TRBJ1-2; TRBD1 might be the D (6 bases). Per germline, CDR1 SGHTA and CDR2 FQGNSA. Trimming removed 1 base at V and 8 bases at J, with 14 bases between. The CDR3 contains 14 residues.

This clone has just a few counts. The gene calls are TRBV19 and TRBJ2-7; TRBD2 matches 11 bases. V was pared by 6 bases and J by 4 bases, with 11 bases of the junction left unmatched. CDR3 length: 16 residues. The germline V gene encodes CDR1 LNHDA and CDR2 SQIVND (reference sequence). Here the CDR3 reads CASRGITSGSLYEQYF. In DNA form, the CDR3 reads TGTGCCAGTAGGGGAATAACTAGCGGGAGTCTGTACGAGCAGTACTTC.

The V gene is TRBV20-1, the J gene TRBJ1-5, with D unresolved. The CDR3 contains 11 residues. In germline, CDR1 is DFQATT, CDR2 SNEGSKA (reference sequence). Trimming pared 3 bases from V and 12 bases from J, leaving 12 bases between. In DNA form, the CDR3 reads TGCAGTGCTAGCAAGAGCGGCAACCAGCATTTT. This codes for CSASKSGNQHF.

The genes are TRBV2 and TRBJ1-1; 10 nucleotides line up with TRBD1. Germline loops: CDR1 SNHLY, CDR2 FYNNEI. CDR3 length: 14 residues. The V and J ends lost 7 bases and 11 bases, in that order; junction bases with no gene match: 13. This chain's CDR3 is CASNPYGGTGVAFF. CDR3 coding DNA: TGTGCCAGCAACCCATATGGGGGGACAGGGGTGGCTTTCTTT.

This clone was seen a handful of times. The chain uses TRBV30 and TRBJ1-1; D is unclear. The germline V gene encodes CDR1 GTSNPN and CDR2 SVGIG (reference sequence). The CDR3 totals 13 residues. V was pared by 4 bases and J by 0 bases, with 9 bases between. The CDR3 protein is CAWMDLLNTEAFF. CDR3 sequence (DNA): TGTGCCTGGATGGACCTTTTGAACACTGAAGCTTTCTTT.

About this clone: This specimen includes other DNA sequences encoding the same CDR3. The chain is built from TRBV7-2 and TRBJ2-1, with D possibly TRBD2 on 6 matching bases. Per germline, CDR1 SGHTA and CDR2 FQGNSA. V was clipped by 5 bases and J by 4 bases, with 12 bases between them. The CDR3 totals 14 residues. CDR3 amino acids: CASSLGTLYNEQFF. The CDR3 nucleotides read TGTGCCAGCAGCCTAGGGACTCTGTACAATGAGCAGTTCTTC.

The chain recombines TRBV27 with TRBJ1-1; perhaps TRBD1 as D (6 bases). The CDR3 runs 13 residues. Germline V CDR1 and CDR2: MNHEY, SMNVEV (reference sequence). V was trimmed by 5 bases and J by 5 bases, leaving 12 bases between them. In nucleotides, the CDR3 is TGTGCCAGCAGTCAAAACAGGGAAACTGAAGCTTTCTTT. Protein: CASSQNRETEAFF.

The genes are TRBV2 and TRBJ2-1, with TRBD2 matching 7 bases. The CDR3 covers 12 residues. Germline loops: CDR1 SNHLY, CDR2 FYNNEI. V shed 6 bases and J 8 bases; nucleotides not matched to a gene: 4. CDR3 protein: CASRALADEQFF. The CDR3 DNA sequence: TGTGCCAGCAGAGCCCTAGCGGATGAGCAGTTCTTC. Variable domain in full (rest from reference TRBV2 and TRBJ2-1): EPEVTQTPSHQVTQMGQEVILRCVPISNHLYFYWYRQILGQKVEFLVSFYNNEISEKSEIFDDQFSVERPDGSNFTLKIRSTKLEDSAMYFCASRALADEQFFGPGTRLTVL.

This clone was seen more than once but under ten times. The chain joins TRBV27 to TRBJ1-5, with a tentative D call TRBD1 (5 bases). The CDR3 extends over 16 amino acids. V lost 3 bases to trimming and J lost 0 bases, with 12 bases between them. The germline V gene has CDR1 MNHEY and CDR2 SMNVEV (reference sequence). CDR3 residues: CASSFRGKHSNQPQHF. The CDR3 coding sequence is TGTGCCAGCAGTTTTCGGGGCAAGCATAGCAATCAGCCCCAGCATTTT.

The chain recombines TRBV21-1 with TRBJ1-2. TRBV21-1 is annotated as a pseudogene. This CDR3 is 14 amino acids long. The CDR3 sequence is CASSDRGRGYGYTF. CDR3 coding DNA: TGTGCCAGTTCCGACCGGGGGCGCGGCTATGGCTACACCTTC.